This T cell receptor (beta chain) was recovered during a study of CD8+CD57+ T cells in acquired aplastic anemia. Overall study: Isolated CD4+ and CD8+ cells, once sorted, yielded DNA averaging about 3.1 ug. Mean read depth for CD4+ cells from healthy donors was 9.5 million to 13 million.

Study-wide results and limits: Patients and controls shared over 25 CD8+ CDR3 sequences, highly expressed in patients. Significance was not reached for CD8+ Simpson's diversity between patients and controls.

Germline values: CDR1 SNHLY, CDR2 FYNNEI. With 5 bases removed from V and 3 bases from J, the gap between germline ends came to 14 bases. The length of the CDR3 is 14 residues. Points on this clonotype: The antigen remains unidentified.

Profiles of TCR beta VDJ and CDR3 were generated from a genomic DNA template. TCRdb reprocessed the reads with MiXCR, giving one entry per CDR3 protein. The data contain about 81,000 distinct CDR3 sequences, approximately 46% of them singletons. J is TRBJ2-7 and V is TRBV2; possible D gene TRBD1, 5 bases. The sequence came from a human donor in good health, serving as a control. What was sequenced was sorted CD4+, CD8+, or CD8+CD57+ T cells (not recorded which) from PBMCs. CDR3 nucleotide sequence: TGTGCCAGCAGTTACGCAGTAGGGGTCTACGAGCAGTACTTC. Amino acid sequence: CASSYAVGVYEQYF. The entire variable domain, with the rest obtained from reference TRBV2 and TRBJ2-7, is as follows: EPEVTQTPSHQVTQMGQEVILRCVPISNHLYFYWYRQILGQKVEFLVSFYNNEISEKSEIFDDQFSVERPDGSNFTLKIRSTKLEDSAMYFCASSYAVGVYEQYFGPGTRLTVT.